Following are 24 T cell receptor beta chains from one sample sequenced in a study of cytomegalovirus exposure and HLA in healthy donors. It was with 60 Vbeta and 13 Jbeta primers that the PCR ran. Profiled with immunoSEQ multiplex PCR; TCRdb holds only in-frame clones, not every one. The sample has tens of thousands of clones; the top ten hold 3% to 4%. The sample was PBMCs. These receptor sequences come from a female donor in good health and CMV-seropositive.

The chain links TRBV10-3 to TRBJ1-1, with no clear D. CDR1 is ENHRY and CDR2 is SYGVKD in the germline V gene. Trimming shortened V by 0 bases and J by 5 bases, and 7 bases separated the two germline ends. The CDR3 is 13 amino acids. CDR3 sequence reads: CAISESGGTEAFF. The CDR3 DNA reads TGTGCCATCAGTGAGTCTGGCGGGACTGAAGCTTTCTTT.

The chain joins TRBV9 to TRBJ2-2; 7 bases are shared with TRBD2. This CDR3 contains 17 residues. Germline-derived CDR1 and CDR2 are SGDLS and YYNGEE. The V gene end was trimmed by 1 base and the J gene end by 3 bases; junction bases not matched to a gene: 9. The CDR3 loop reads CASSVPTLAADTGELFF. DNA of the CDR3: TGTGCCAGCAGCGTACCAACCCTAGCGGCGGACACCGGGGAGCTGTTTTTT.

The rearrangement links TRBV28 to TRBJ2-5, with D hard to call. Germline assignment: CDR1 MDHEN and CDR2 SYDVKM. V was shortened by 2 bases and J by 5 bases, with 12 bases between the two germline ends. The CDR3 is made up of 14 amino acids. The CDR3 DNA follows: TGTGCCAGCAGTTTACCTCGCAGGTTGGAGACCCAGTACTTC. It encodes CASSLPRRLETQYF.

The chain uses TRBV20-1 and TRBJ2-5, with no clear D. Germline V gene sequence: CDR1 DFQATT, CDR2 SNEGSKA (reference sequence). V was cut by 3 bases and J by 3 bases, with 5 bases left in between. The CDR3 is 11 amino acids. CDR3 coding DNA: TGCAGTGCTAGGGCAAAAGAGACCCAGTACTTC. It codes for CSARAKETQYF.

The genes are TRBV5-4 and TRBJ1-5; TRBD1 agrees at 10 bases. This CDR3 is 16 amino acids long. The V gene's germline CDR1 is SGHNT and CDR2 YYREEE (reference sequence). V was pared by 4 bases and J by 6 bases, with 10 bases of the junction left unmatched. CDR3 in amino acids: CASSVTGTGDTQPQHF. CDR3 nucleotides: TGTGCCAGCAGCGTAACCGGGACAGGGGATACTCAGCCCCAGCATTTT.

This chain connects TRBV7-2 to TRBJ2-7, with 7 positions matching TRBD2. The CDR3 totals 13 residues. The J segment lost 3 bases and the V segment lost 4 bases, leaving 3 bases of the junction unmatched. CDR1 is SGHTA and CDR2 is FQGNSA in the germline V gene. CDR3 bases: TGTGCCAGCAGCTCGGCGGGGGTCTACGAGCAGTACTTC. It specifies CASSSAGVYEQYF.

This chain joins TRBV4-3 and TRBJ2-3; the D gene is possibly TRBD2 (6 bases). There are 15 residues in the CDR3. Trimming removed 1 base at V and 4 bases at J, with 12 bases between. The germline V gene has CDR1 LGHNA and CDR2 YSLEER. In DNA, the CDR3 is TGCGCCAGCAGCCAAGTTTCCGGAGGGCCAGATACGCAGTATTTT. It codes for CASSQVSGGPDTQYF.

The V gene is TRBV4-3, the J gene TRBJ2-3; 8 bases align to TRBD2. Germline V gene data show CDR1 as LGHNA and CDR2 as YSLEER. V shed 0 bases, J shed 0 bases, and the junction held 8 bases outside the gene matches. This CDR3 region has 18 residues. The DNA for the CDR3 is TGCGCCAGCAGCCAAGATGGTGGCGGGGGGACTAGCACAGATACGCAGTATTTT. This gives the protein CASSQDGGGGTSTDTQYF.

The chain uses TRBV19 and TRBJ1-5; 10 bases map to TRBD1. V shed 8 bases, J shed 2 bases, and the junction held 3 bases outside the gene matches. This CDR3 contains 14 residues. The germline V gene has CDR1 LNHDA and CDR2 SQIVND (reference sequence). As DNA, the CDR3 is TGTGCCAGTGCCGGGACAGGGGGCAATCAGCCCCAGCATTTT. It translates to CASAGTGGNQPQHF.

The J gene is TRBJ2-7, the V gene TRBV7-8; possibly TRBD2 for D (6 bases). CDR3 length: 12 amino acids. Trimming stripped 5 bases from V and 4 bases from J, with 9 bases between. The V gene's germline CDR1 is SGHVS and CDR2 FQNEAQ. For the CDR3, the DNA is TGTGCCAGCAGCCCCGGGACTTACGAGCAGTACTTC. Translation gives CASSPGTYEQYF.

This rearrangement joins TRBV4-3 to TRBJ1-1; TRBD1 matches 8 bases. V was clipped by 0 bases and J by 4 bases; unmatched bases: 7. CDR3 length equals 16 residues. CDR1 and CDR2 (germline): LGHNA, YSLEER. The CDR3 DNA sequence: TGCGCCAGCAGCCAAGATGCGAGACAGGGGACCACTGAAGCTTTCTTT. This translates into CASSQDARQGTTEAFF.

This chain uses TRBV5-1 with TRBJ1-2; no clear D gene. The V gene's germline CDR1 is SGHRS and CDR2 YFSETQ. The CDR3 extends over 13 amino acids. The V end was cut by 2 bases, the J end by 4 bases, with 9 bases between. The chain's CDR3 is CASSLFLGYGYTF. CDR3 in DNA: TGCGCCAGCAGCTTATTCCTCGGCTATGGCTACACCTTC.

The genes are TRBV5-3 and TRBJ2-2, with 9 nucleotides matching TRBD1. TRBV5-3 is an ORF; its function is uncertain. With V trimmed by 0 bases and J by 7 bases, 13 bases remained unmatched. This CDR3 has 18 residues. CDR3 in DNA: TGTGCCAGAAGCTTGGGGACAGGGGATACCGGGGCGAACGGGGAGCTGTTTTTT. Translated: CARSLGTGDTGANGELFF.

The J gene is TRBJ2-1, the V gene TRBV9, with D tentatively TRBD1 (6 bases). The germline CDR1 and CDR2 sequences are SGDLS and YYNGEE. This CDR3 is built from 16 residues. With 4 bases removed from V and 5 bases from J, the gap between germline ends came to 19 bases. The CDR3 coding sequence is TGTGCCAGCAGCTCCGGGACACTAAAGGGACACAATGAGCAGTTCTTC. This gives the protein CASSSGTLKGHNEQFF.

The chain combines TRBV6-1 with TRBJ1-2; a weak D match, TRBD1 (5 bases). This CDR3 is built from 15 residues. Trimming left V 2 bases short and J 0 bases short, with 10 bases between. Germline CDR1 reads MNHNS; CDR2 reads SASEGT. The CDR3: CASSERTGPNYGYTF. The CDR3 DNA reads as TGTGCCAGCAGTGAAAGAACAGGCCCTAACTATGGCTACACCTTC.

CDR3 sequence: CASGGLADQETQYF. DNA for the CDR3: TGTGCCAGCGGAGGGCTAGCGGACCAAGAGACCCAGTACTTC. The gene calls are TRBV6-5 and TRBJ2-5, with 7 positions matching TRBD2. With V trimmed by 8 bases and J by 0 bases, 6 bases remained unmatched. Germline V CDR1 and CDR2: MNHEY, SVGAGI. This CDR3 region has 14 residues.

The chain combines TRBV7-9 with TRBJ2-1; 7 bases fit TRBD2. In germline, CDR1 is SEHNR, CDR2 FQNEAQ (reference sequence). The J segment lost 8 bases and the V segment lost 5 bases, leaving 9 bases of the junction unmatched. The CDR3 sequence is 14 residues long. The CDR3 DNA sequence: TGTGCCAGCAGCAGCAAGGGAGGGTCCTATGAGCAGTTCTTC. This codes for CASSSKGGSYEQFF.

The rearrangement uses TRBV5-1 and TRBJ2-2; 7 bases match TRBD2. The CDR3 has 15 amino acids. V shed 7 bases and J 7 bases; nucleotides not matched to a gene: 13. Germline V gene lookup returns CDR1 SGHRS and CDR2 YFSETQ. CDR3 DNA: TGCGCCAGCTTTCGGCGGGGGTCTCCGGGCGGGGAGCTGTTTTTT. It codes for CASFRRGSPGGELFF.

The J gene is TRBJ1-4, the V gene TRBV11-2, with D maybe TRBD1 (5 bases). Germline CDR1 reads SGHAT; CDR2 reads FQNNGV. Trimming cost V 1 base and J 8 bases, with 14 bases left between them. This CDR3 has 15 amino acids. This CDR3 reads CASSLATVGWEKLFF. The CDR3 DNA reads TGTGCCAGCAGCTTAGCGACAGTTGGCTGGGAAAAACTGTTTTTT.

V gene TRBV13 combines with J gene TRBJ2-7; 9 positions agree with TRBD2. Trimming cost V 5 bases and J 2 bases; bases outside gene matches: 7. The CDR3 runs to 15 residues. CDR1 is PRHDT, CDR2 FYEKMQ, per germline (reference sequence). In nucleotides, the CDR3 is TGTGCCAGCAGCCCGGCGGGAGGGCCGGCCTACGAGCAGTACTTC. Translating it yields CASSPAGGPAYEQYF.

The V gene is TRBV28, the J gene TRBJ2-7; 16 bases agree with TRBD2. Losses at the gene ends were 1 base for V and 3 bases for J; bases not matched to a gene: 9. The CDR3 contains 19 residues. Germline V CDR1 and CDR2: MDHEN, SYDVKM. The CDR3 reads CASSLYGGTSGRGNYEQYF. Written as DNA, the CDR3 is TGTGCCAGCAGTTTATACGGCGGGACTAGCGGGAGGGGAAACTACGAGCAGTACTTC.

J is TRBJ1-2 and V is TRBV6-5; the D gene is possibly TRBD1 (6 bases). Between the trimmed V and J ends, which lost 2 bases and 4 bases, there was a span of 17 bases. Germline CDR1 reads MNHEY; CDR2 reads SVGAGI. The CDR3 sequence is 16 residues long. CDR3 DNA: TGTGCCAGCAGTTACCTTCAACCGGGACATAGCTATGGCTACACCTTC. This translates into CASSYLQPGHSYGYTF.

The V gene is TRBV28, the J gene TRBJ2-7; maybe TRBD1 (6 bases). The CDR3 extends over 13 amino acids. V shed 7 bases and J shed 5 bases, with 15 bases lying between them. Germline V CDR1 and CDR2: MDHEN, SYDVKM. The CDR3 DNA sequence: TGTGCCAGCACCCGAGGGGGAACCCACGAGCAGTACTTC. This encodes CASTRGGTHEQYF.

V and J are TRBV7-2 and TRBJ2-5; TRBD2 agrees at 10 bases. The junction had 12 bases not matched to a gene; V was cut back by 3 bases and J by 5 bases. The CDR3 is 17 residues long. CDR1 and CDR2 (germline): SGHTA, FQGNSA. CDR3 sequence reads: CASSFRAGGPSEETQYF. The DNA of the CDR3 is TGTGCCAGCAGCTTCCGAGCGGGGGGGCCAAGTGAGGAGACCCAGTACTTC.